The rows below give T cell receptor beta chains drawn from one sample of a study of cytomegalovirus exposure and HLA in healthy donors. Sequencing was performed with immunoSEQ multiplex PCR; in TCRdb, only in-frame clones are kept and a portion is missing. This table holds about 95,000 clones, about 75% found once. Sequencing input: PBMCs. The receptors were sampled from a woman aged 40 to 49 in good health and CMV-seronegative. CDR3s include the opening cysteine and the closing phenylalanine or tryptophan.

J: TRBJ2-7; V: TRBV5-8; CDR3: CASSLYVEQYF
J: TRBJ1-3; V: TRBV7-9; CDR3: CASSFERVSGNTIYF
J: TRBJ1-2; V: TRBV5-5; CDR3: CASSATGSNYGYTF
J: TRBJ2-1; V: TRBV18; CDR3: CASSPFTGLVPIGNEQFF
J: TRBJ2-3; V: TRBV29-1; CDR3: CSTKTSGAQYF
J: TRBJ2-5; V: TRBV2; CDR3: CASSGYYATETQYF
J: TRBJ1-3; V: TRBV10-3; CDR3: CAISEQASSGNTIYF
J: TRBJ1-5; V: TRBV5-8; CDR3: CASSPGAGDNQPQHF
J: TRBJ1-1; V: TRBV5-1; CDR3: CASSSGTGVEAFF
J: TRBJ2-1; V: TRBV5-4; CDR3: CASSLYRGSSYNEQFF
J: TRBJ2-2; V: TRBV7-6; CDR3: CASSLRLGGVPEAGELFF
J: TRBJ1-2; V: TRBV15; CDR3: CATSRERDSNYGYTF
J: TRBJ1-4; V: TRBV6-5; CDR3: CASSYSLVRNEKLFF
J: TRBJ2-1; V: TRBV14; CDR3: CASSQAGTASSYNEQFF
J: TRBJ2-3; V: TRBV5-1; CDR3: CASSLGGTGSGDTQYF
J: TRBJ1-1; V: TRBV25-1; CDR3: CASSDWTGNTEAFF
J: TRBJ2-5; V: TRBV6-1; CDR3: CASSGTRETQYF
J: TRBJ1-1; V: TRBV2; CDR3: CASSGPRGRAEAFF
J: TRBJ1-2; V: TRBV6-5; CDR3: CASSYLDSLNYGYTF
J: TRBJ1-2; V: TRBV2; CDR3: CASSDVATGEPLANYGYTF
J: TRBJ2-7; V: TRBV6-1; CDR3: CASRSGQSYEQYF
J: TRBJ2-1; V: TRBV4-1; CDR3: CASSSGLWIGEQFF
J: TRBJ2-7; V: TRBV18; CDR3: CASSPSRTPSYEQYF
J: TRBJ2-3; V: TRBV6-5; CDR3: CASSAGGGGVDTQYF
J: TRBJ2-7; V: TRBV6-1; CDR3: CASKKTGGANYEQYF
J: TRBJ2-1; V: TRBV5-5; CDR3: CASSLGTTDNEQFF
J: TRBJ1-3; V: TRBV2; CDR3: CASRRPGSGNTIYF
J: TRBJ1-1; V: TRBV7-9; CDR3: CASSLGSAGGTEAFF
J: TRBJ1-5; V: TRBV7-2; CDR3: CASSLGLGQGYSNQPQHF
J: TRBJ2-7; V: TRBV5-1; CDR3: CASSIQGQHEQYF
J: TRBJ1-5; V: TRBV6-6; CDR3: CASREPRQSGDQPQHF
J: TRBJ1-4; V: TRBV5-1; CDR3: CASSSQGTNEKLFF
J: TRBJ1-2; V: TRBV19; CDR3: CASSPIQIRYGYTF
J: TRBJ1-5; V: TRBV10-2; CDR3: CASSEYDQGSNQPQHF
J: TRBJ1-1; V: TRBV7-9; CDR3: CASSFRAEAFF
J: TRBJ1-6; V: TRBV6-5; CDR3: CASRVDSSYNSPLHF
J: TRBJ1-1; V: TRBV19; CDR3: CASRGTGALNTEAFF
J: TRBJ1-2; V: TRBV28; CDR3: CASSLRTGNYGYTF
J: TRBJ1-6; V: TRBV5-1; CDR3: CASRTSSYNSPLHF
J: TRBJ1-4; V: TRBV4-1; CDR3: CASSQQGTASDEKLFF
J: TRBJ1-2; V: TRBV6-6; CDR3: CASSYLAGGGSGYTF
J: TRBJ1-1; V: TRBV30; CDR3: CANRGNTEAFF
J: TRBJ1-6; V: TRBV10-3; CDR3: CAISETVRSYNSPLHF
J: TRBJ2-2; V: TRBV30; CDR3: CACRRDSPTGELFF
J: TRBJ1-1; V: TRBV5-4; CDR3: CASSSGQFIMNTEAFF
J: TRBJ2-7; V: TRBV10-3; CDR3: CAITGQGASEQYF
J: TRBJ1-1; V: TRBV19; CDR3: CASSGRTGGSEAFF
J: TRBJ2-5; V: TRBV29-1; CDR3: CSVIGTVQETQYF
J: TRBJ2-5; V: TRBV7-9; CDR3: CASTSREETQYF
J: TRBJ2-7; V: TRBV13; CDR3: CASSLGRERLASSYEQYF
J: TRBJ1-3; V: TRBV5-8; CDR3: CASSTGGTGNTIYF
J: TRBJ2-7; V: TRBV5-1; CDR3: CASSLAVTTPYEQYF
J: TRBJ2-5; V: TRBV7-6; CDR3: CASSHQAETQYF
J: TRBJ2-3; V: TRBV5-1; CDR3: CASSLVYMAGGDTQYF